What follows describes a single T cell receptor beta chain. What this receptor recognizes is not known. No much larger clone exists at a distance of one base, and base qualities are not known. This entry comes from a study of memory CD4+ T cells and cytomegalovirus serostatus (dated by TCRdb to about 2019). Background on the whole study: The cohort included roughly 33 healthy adults from Belgium, of whom 9 were CMV seropositive and 24 were CMV seronegative. The study sequenced CD4+ memory TCRbeta repertoires of a Belgian cohort with known cytomegalovirus serostatus to replicate a published TCR-based CMV serostatus classifier. The paper as a whole reports these results and caveats: Results were interpreted as suggesting that the CMV-associated TCR signature is largely present in the CD4+ memory repertoire. For predicting CMV serostatus, the median bootstrapped AUC was roughly 0.95 using the original framework and around 0.91 using a US-trained random forest. On the Belgian cohort, the classifier built on the original framework reached a median bootstrapped AUC of roughly 0.96, with a 95% CI of 0.76-1.00. Only CD4+CD45RO+ memory cells were sequenced, unlike the original study, which covered naive and memory CD4+ and CD8+ populations. Among the approximately 160 previously reported CMV-associated TCRbeta sequences, 67 showed up in the CD4+ memory repertoires, with each one found in between one and five individuals.

Inclusive of the bounding cysteine and phenylalanine, the CDR3 is 14 residues long. Just CDR3 DNA is preserved here, 42 bases in frame from base 1. From the germline V gene (reference sequence), CDR1 is MNHNY and CDR2 is SVGAGI. Compared with germline, V lacks 5 bases and J lacks 4 bases; bases without a gene match: 3. The Quick-DNA Microprep Kit was used to extract genomic DNA from the sorted cells. TCRbeta DNA was amplified with the immunoSEQ hsTCRbeta kit following the manufacturer's protocol. An Illumina MiSeq instrument was used to sequence the TCRbeta libraries. On the study's bioinformatics: Following removal of out-of-frame sequences, some 2 million distinct TCRbeta sequences were retained, with an average of roughly 67,000 per individual. Two values were used to score each individual: the count of 150 to 200 previously reported CMV-associated TCRbeta sequences and the total count of productive distinct TCRbeta sequences. A beta-binomial model was reimplemented in Python, and scikit-learn random forests with default parameters were trained on data from the US cohort. Classifier performance on the Belgian cohort was summarized as median AUC with percentile confidence intervals over 10,000 bootstrap iterations. TCRdb limited this immuneACCESS table to in-frame rearrangements with V and J called. A share of clones is missing; checked studies link under half to unresolved V genes, and the rest is unexplained. V and J calls and clone size are copied from that table; D and trimming were computed from the DNA. In all, the sample holds some 50,000 clones, and about 74% of those were seen once. The leading ten clones occupy 1.2% of the sample.

A FACSAria II was used to sort memory CD4+ T cells, defined as single viable CD3+CD4+CD8-CD45RO+ cells. CMV serostatus was determined with a Roche Elecsys assay detecting serum IgG against CMV pp150, pp28, p38 and p52. Following thawing, total CD4+ T cells were enriched through positive selection using CD4 magnetic microbeads. The samples came from a different study that was designed specifically to examine the CD4+ T cell memory repertoire. Peripheral blood mononuclear cells were isolated and cryopreserved according to standard operating procedures, and serum was kept at -80 degrees C. CD3-PerCP (BW264/56), CD4-APC (RPA-T4), CD45RO-PE (UCHT1) and CD8-Pacific Orange (3B5) antibodies were used for staining, and non-viable cells were excluded with Sytox blue.

The receptor comes from an adult in good health and CMV-seropositive. Sequencing was carried out using memory CD4+ T cells from blood. This receptor chain uses TRBV6-6 and TRBJ1-3; 9 bases in the middle match TRBD1. The CDR3 sequence is CASSKGQGGNTIYF. The nucleotides are TGTGCCAGCAGTAAAGGACAGGGGGGAAACACCATATATTTT.